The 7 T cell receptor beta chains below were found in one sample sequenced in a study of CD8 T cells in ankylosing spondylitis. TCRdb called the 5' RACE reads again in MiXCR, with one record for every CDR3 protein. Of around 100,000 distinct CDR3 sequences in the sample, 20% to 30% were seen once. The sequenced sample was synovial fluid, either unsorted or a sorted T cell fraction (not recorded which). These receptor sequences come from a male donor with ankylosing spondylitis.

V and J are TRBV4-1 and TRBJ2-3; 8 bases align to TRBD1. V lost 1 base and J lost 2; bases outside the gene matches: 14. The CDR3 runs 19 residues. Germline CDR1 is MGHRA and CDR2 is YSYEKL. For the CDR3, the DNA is TGCGCCAGCAGCCAAGGAATCTCGACAGGGGTAGGGGTCACAGATACGCAGTATTTT. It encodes CASSQGISTGVGVTDTQYF.

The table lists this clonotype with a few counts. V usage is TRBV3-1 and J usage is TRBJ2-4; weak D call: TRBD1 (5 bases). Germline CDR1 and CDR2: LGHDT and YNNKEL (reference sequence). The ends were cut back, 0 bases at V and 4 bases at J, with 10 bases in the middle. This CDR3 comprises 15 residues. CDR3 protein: CASSQEPGFKNIQYF. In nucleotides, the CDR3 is TGTGCCAGCAGCCAAGAGCCAGGGTTTAAAAACATTCAGTACTTC.

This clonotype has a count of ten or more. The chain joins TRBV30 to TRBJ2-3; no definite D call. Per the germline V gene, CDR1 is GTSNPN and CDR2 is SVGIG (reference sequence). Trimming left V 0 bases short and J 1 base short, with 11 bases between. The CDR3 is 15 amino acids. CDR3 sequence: CAWSVLRTGTDTQYF. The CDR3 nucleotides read TGTGCCTGGAGTGTATTGAGAACCGGCACAGATACGCAGTATTTT.

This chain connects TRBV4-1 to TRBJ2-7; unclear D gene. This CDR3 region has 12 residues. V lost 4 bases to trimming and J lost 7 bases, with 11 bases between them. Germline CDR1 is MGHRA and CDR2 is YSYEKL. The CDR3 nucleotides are TGCGCCAGCAGCCGCCGGCCCTCGGAGCAGTACGTC. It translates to CASSRRPSEQYV.

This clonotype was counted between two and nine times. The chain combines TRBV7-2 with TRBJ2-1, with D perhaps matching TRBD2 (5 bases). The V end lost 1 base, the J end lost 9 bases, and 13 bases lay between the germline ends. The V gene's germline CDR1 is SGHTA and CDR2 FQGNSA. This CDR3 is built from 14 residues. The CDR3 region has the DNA TGTGCCAGCAGCTTAGGTGGGAGTCGGAGTGAGCAGTTCTTC. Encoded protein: CASSLGGSRSEQFF.

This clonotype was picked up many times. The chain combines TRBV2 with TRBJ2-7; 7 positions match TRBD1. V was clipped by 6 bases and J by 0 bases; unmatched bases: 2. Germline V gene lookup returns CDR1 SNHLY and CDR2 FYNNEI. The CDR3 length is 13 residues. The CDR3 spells CASSGTASYEQYV. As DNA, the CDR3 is TGTGCCAGCAGCGGGACAGCCTCCTACGAGCAGTACGTC.

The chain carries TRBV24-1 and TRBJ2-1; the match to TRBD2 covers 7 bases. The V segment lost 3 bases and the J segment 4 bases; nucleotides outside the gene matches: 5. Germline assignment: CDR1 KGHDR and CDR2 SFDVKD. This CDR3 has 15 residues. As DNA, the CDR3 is TGTGCCACCAGTGATCAGCGGGATGTTTACAATGAGCAGTTCTTC. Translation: CATSDQRDVYNEQFF.